What follows describes a single T cell receptor (beta chain). The sample comes from a study of PD-L1 blockade in urothelial cancer. Time point here: peripheral blood 6 weeks after treatment start. The table came from immunoSEQ multiplex PCR; TCRdb's copy has only in-frame clones and leaves some out. The repertoire consists of about 120,000 clones, with 85% to 90% occurring once and the leading ten covering roughly 1.7%. The germline CDR1 and CDR2 sequences are SGHRS and YFSETQ. This CDR3 spans 15 amino acids. V was pared by 6 bases and J by 5 bases, with 11 bases of the junction left unmatched. The material sequenced was PBMCs, taken around atezolizumab (anti-PD-L1) treatment. The chain joins TRBV5-1 to TRBJ2-7, with 10 bases identical to TRBD2. This TCR was recovered from a man in his sixties with urothelial cancer. The CDR3 here is CASTHLGTSEDEQYF. The DNA for the CDR3 is TGCGCCAGCACTCACCTTGGGACTAGCGAGGACGAGCAGTACTTC. The variable domain in full, completed from reference TRBV5-1 and TRBJ2-7, reads KAGVTQTPRYLIKTRGQQVTLSCSPISGHRSVSWYQQTPGQGLQFLFEYFSETQRNKGNFPGRFSGRQFSNSRSEMNVSTLELGDSALYLCASTHLGTSEDEQYFGPGTRLTVT.